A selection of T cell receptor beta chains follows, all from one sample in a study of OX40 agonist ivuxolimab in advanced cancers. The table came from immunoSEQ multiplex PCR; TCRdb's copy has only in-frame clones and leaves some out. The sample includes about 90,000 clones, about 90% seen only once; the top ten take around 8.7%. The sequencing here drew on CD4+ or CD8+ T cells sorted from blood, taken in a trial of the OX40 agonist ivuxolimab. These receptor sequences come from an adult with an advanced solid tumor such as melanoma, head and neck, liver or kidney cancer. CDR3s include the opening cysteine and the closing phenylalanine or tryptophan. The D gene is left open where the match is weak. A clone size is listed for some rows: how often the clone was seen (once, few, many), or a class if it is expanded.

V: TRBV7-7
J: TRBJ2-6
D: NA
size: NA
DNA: TGTGCTAGCAGCCCAGGATCTGGGGCCAACGTCCTGACTTTC
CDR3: CASSPGSGANVLTF

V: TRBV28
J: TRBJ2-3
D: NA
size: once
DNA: TGTGCCAGCAGTCCAACCACAGGGCCCGCCACCACGGCAGATACGCAGTATTTT
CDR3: CASSPTTGPATTADTQYF

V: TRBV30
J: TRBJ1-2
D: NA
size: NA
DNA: TGTGCCTGGAGTGTAGGTGGCCTGTTCTATGGCTACACCTTC
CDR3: CAWSVGGLFYGYTF

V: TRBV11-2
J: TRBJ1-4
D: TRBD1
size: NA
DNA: TGTGCCAGCACCCCCGAGACAGGGGCTAATGAAAAACTGTTTTTT
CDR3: CASTPETGANEKLFF

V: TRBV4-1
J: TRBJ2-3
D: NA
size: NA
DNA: TGCGCCAGCAGCCAAGAGCGCGCCACAGATACGCAGTATTTT
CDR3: CASSQERATDTQYF

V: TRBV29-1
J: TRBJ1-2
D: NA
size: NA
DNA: TGCAGCGTTGTCAACAGAGGCAACTATGGCTACACCTTC
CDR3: CSVVNRGNYGYTF

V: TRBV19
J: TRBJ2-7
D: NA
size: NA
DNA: TGTGCCAGTAGTATAGACACAGGAGCCTACGAGCAGTACTTC
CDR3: CASSIDTGAYEQYF

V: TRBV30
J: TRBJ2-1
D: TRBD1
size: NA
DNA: TGTGCCGGGGGGGGCGGGACAGGGTTCGCCGGGGAGCAGTTCTTC
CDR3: CAGGGGTGFAGEQFF

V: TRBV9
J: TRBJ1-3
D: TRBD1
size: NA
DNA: TGTGCCAGCAGCGTAGGACAGGGGTCTGGAAACACCATATATTTT
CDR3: CASSVGQGSGNTIYF

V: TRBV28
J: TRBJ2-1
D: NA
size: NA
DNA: TGTGCCAGCAGTTTGGTTATCCCTACGACCCGACCCTACAATGAGCAGTTCTTC
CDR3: CASSLVIPTTRPYNEQFF

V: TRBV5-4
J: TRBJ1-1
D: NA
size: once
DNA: TGTGCCAGCAGCTTGGCCGGGGCATCGAACACTGAAGCTTTCTTT
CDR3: CASSLAGASNTEAFF

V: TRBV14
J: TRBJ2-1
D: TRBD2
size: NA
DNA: TGTGCCAGCAGCCAAGCGGGTAGCGGGAGAGAAGAGCAGTTCTTC
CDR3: CASSQAGSGREEQFF

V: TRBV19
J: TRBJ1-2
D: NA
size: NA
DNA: TGTGCCAGTAGTATAGGCGAATGGGGTGCCTATGGCTACACCTTC
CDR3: CASSIGEWGAYGYTF

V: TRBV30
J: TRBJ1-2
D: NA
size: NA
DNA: TGTGCCTGGGAAGACGGACACTATGGCTACACCTTC
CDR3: CAWEDGHYGYTF

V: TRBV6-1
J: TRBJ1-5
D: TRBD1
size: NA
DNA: TGTGCCAGCAGTGAACAGGGGGCTGAGTTCAATCAGCCCCAGCATTTT
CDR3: CASSEQGAEFNQPQHF

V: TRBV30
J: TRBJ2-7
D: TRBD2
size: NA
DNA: TGTGCCTGGAGTGTACGCCTAGCGGGAGGCTACGAGCAGTACTTC
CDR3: CAWSVRLAGGYEQYF

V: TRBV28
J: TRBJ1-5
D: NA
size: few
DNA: TGTGCCAGCAGTTTTCATCAGCCCCAGCATTTT
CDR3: CASSFHQPQHF

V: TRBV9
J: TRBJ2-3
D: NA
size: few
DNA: TGTGCCAGCAGTTTTAGCACAGATACGCAGTATTTT
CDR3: CASSFSTDTQYF

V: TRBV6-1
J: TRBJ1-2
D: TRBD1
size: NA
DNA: TGTGCCAGCAGTGAGACAGGGAATAACTATGGCTACACCTTC
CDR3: CASSETGNNYGYTF

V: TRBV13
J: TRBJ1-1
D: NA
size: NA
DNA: TGTGCCAGCAGCTTGTTGGGCACTGAAGCTTTCTTT
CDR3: CASSLLGTEAFF

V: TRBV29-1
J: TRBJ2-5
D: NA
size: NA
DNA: TGCAGCGTTGAAGTCAATTCGAAGACCCAGTACTTC
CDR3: CSVEVNSKTQYF

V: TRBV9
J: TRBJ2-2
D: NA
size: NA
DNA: TGTGCCAGCAGCGTAGGCAGCACCGGGGAGCTGTTTTTT
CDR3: CASSVGSTGELFF

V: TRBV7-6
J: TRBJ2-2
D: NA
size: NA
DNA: TGTGCCAGCAGCTTAAGGCTAACGGCGACCGGGGAGCTGTTTTTT
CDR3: CASSLRLTATGELFF

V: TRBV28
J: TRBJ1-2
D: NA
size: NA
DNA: TGTGCCACCGACCCGAACAACTATGGCTACACCTTC
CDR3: CATDPNNYGYTF

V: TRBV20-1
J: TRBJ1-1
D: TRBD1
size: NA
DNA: TGCAGTGCCGACAGGGGGCCTGAAGCTTTCTTT
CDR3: CSADRGPEAFF

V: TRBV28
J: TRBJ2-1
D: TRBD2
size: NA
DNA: TGTGCCAGCAGTTCCTGGACTAGCGGGAGGGCCACAAATGAGCAGTTCTTC
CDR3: CASSSWTSGRATNEQFF

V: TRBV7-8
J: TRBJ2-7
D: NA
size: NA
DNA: TGTGCCAGCAGCTTAGGACCCGGGATTGGCTACGAGCAGTACTTC
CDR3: CASSLGPGIGYEQYF

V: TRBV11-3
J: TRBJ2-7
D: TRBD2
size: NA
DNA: TGTGCCAGCAGCCAAGAGGGACTAGCGGGAGCCTACGAGCAGTACTTC
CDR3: CASSQEGLAGAYEQYF

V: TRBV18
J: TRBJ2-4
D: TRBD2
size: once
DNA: TGTGCCAGCTCACGTGTGCGGGAGCCAGAAAACATTCAGTACTTC
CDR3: CASSRVREPENIQYF

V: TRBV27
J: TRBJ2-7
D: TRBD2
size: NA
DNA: TGTGCCAGCAGTATCGGGACTAGCGGGAGGGCCCAAGAGCAGTACTTC
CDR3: CASSIGTSGRAQEQYF

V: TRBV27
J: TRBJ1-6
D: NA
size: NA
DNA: TGTGCCAGCAGTTTATCGTTTATGGCTGGCTCCTATAATTCACCCCTCCACTTT
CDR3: CASSLSFMAGSYNSPLHF

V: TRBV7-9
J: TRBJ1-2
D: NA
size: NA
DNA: TGTGCCAGCAGCTTACTCCAGGGTGGCTACACCTTC
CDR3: CASSLLQGGYTF

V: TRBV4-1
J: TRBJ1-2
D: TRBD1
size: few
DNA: TGCGCCAGCAGCCTACAGGGGGCATTTAGCGGCTACACCTTC
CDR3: CASSLQGAFSGYTF

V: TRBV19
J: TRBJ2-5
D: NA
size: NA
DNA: TGTGCCAGTAGTCTCGACTTAAACCAAGAGACCCAGTACTTC
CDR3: CASSLDLNQETQYF

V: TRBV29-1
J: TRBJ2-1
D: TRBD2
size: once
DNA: TGCAGCGTGGCCGGGACTAGCAGAGGTGAGCAGTTCTTC
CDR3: CSVAGTSRGEQFF

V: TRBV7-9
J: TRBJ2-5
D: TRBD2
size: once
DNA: TGTGCCAGCAGCTTAGATCGCGCTAGCGGGATAGTTGAGACCCAGTACTTC
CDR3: CASSLDRASGIVETQYF

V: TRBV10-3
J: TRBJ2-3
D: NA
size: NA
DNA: TGTGCCATCAACGGACCGACAGATACGCAGTATTTT
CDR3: CAINGPTDTQYF

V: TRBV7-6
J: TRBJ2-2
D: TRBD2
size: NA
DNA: TGTGCCAGCAGCCCTCGACTAGCTGCCGGGGAGCTGTTTTTT
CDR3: CASSPRLAAGELFF

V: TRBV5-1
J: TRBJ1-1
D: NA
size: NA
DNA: TGCGCCAGCAGCTTGTTCTGGAACACTGAAGCTTTCTTT
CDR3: CASSLFWNTEAFF

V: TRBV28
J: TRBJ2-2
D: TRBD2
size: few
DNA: TGTGCCAGCAGTTTATGGACCCTAGCGGACGGCCCCGGGGAGCTGTTTTTT
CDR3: CASSLWTLADGPGELFF

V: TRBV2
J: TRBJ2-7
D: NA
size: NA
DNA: TGTGCCAGCGTTAGCGGCCCAGGGGGCGAGCAGTACTTC
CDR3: CASVSGPGGEQYF

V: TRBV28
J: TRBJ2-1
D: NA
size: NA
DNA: TGTGCCAGCAGTTTGTCGACAGGATACAATGAGCAGTTCTTC
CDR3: CASSLSTGYNEQFF

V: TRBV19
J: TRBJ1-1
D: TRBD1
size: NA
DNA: TGTGCCAGTAGTGCTCTGACAGGGATCGCTGAAGCTTTCTTT
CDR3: CASSALTGIAEAFF

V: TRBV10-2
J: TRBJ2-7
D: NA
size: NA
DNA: TGCGCCAGCAGTGAGGGCTACGAGCAGTACTTC
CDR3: CASSEGYEQYF

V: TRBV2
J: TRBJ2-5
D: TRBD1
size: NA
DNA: TGTGCCAGCGCAAGCCCGACAGGGATAAAGACCCAGTACTTC
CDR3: CASASPTGIKTQYF

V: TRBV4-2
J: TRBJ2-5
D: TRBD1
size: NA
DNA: TGTGCCAGCAGCCAAGGGACAGGTTCCCAAGAGACCCAGTACTTC
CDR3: CASSQGTGSQETQYF

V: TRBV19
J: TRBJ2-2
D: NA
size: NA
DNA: TGTGCCAGTAAACAGCCGAACACCGGGGAGCTGTTTTTT
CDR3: CASKQPNTGELFF

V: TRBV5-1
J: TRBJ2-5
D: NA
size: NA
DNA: TGCGCCAGCAGCTCGAGCGGGTTAGAGACCCAGTACTTC
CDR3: CASSSSGLETQYF

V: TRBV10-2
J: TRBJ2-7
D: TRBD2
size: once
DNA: TGCGCCAGCAGTGAAGGGAGGGAGTACTTC
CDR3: CASSEGREYF

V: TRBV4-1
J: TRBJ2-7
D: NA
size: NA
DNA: TGCGCCAGCAGCCAAGACGTGGGTGGGGTATACGAGCAGTACTTC
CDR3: CASSQDVGGVYEQYF

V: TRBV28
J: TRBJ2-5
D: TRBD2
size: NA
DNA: TGTGCCAGCAGTCTCGGGCTTGATAGGAGCGGGACTTTGAAGACCCAGTACTTC
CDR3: CASSLGLDRSGTLKTQYF

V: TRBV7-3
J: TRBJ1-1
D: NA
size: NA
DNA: TGTGCCAGCAGCTTAACGGAACAGGGTGAAAACACTGAAGCTTTCTTT
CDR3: CASSLTEQGENTEAFF

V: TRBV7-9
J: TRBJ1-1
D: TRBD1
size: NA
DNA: TGTGCCAGCAGCTTAGGGGACAGCCCGAGGTCCGATACTGAAGCTTTCTTT
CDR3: CASSLGDSPRSDTEAFF